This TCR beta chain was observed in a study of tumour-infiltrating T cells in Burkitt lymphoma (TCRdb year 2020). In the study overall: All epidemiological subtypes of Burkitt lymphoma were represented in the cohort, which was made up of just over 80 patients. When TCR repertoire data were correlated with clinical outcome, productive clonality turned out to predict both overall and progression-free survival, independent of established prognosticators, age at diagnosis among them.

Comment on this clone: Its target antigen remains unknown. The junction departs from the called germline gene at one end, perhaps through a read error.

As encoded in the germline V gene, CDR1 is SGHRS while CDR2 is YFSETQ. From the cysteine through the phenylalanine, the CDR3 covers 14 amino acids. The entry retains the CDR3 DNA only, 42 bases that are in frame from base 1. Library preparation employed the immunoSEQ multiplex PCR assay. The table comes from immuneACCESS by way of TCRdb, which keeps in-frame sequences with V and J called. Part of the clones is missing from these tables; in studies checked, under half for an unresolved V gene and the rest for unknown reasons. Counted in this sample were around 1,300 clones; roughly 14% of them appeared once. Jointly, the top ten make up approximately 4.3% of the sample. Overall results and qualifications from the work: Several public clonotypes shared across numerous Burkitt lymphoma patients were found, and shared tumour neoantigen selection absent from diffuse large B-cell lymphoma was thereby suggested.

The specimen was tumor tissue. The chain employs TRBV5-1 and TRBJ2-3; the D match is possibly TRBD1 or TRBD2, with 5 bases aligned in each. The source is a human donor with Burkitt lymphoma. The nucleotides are TGCGCCAGCAGCTTTGGGGGATTAGGCGATATGCAGTATTTT. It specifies CASSFGGLGDMQYF.